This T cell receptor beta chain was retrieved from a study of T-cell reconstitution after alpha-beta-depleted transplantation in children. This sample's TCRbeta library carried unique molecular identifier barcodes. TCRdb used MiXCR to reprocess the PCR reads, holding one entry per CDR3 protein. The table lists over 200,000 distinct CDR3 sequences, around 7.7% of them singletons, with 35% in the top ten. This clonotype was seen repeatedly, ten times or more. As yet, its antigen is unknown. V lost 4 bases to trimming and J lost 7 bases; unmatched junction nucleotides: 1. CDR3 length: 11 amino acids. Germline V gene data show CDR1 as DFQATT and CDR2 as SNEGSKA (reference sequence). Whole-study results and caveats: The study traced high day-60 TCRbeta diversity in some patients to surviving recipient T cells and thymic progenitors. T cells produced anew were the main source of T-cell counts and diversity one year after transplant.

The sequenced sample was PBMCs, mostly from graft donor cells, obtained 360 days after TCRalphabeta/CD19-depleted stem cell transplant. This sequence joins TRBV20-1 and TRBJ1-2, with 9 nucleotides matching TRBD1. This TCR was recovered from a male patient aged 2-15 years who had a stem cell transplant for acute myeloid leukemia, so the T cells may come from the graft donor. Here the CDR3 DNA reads TGCAGTGCTAACAGGGGGCTTGGCTACACCTTC. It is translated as CSANRGLGYTF.